This T cell receptor beta chain was recovered during a study of molecular identifiers for immune sequencing clone quantification. This clonotype was observed at least ten times. This CDR3 comprises 14 residues. V lost 2 bases and J 4 bases, leaving 12 bases between the germline ends. The germline V gene has CDR1 SNHLY and CDR2 FYNNEI. Libraries of naive CD8 T cells were made from about 19,000 to 1,100,000 sorted cells. They used 10%, 30% or 50% RNA. MiXCR, run by TCRdb on the PCR reads, gives a single entry per CDR3 protein. This table has about 640,000 distinct CDR3 sequences, 20% appearing once. The chain has TRBV2 and TRBJ2-7; D is perhaps TRBD1 or TRBD2 (5 bases each). The receptor's source is a human donor in good health. Some libraries in this study had Jurkat cell RNA spiked in. Sample: naive CD8+ T cells from blood, with Jurkat cell RNA spiked in. Subset described: FACS-sorted CD8+CD4-CCR7+CD45RA+ naive T cells. CDR3 residues: CASSEPGSLYEQYF. Here the CDR3 DNA reads TGTGCCAGCAGTGAACCAGGGAGCCTTTACGAGCAGTACTTC.